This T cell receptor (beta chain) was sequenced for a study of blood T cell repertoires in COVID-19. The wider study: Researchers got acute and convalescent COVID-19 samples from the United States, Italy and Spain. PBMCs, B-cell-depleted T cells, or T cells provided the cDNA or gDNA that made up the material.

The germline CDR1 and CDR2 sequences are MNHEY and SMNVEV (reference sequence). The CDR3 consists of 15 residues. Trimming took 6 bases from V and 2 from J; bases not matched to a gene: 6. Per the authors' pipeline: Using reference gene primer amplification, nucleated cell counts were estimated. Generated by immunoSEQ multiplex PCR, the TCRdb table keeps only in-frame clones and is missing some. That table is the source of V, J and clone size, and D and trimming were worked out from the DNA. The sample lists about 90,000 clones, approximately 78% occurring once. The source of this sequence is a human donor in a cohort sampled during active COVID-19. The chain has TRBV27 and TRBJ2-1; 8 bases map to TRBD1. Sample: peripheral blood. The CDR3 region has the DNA TGTGCCAGCAGGGCCCCAGGGGGCGCCTACAATGAGCAGTTCTTC. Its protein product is CASRAPGGAYNEQFF.